This note documents a single T cell receptor (beta chain) sequence. Its antigen remains unidentified. Of the isolated RNA, all was reverse transcribed, and so the sequenced material was expressed TCRB transcripts. Assay: immunoSEQ multiplex PCR; the TCRdb copy retains only in-frame clones and omits some. The data contain roughly 240,000 clones, around 25% of them singletons. This entry belongs to a study of beta chain features in type 1 diabetes. Findings of the study overall: People with Type 1 diabetes carried modestly yet significantly shorter TCRB CDR3s in all four CD4+ subsets. Short templates might get an advantage during PCR, and this would be equal in patients and controls.

Germline loops: CDR1 ENHRY, CDR2 SYGVKD. V was cut by 2 bases and J by 1 base, with 13 bases left in between. This CDR3 has 16 residues. Input material: naive CD4+ T cells from blood. This TCR was recovered from a woman in her twenties or thirties with type 1 diabetes. The rearrangement uses TRBV10-3 and TRBJ2-3; perhaps TRBD2 as D (5 bases). CDR3 sequence reads: CAISERSGLGTDTQYF. CDR3 in DNA: TGTGCCATCAGTGAGCGGAGCGGCTTAGGCACAGATACGCAGTATTTT.